The present entry profiles one TCR beta chain with its context. This clonotype occurred many times. The antigen it binds to is not known. Base qualities are not recorded, but no much larger clone differs from it by a single base. Sequenced using an Illumina MiSeq. Quantitative 5'-RACE with molecular barcodes was used to prepare TCR beta libraries. On the study's bioinformatics: Disease-linked TCR variants were identified with a new computational method built on a probabilistic model of VDJ rearrangement. Starting from the raw public reads, TCRdb applied fastp trimming at Q25, assembled clones with MiXCR and retained in-frame beta chains. Every entry covers one CDR3 protein and lists the most common genes and DNA from its rows. The V and J calls were determined by TCRdb, not by the authors. This sample lists some 15,000 distinct CDR3 sequences; approximately 8% were detected once. The leading ten clones occupy approximately 33% of the sample.

The source of the sample is a study of CD8 T cells in ankylosing spondylitis (TCRdb year 2017). Broadly, across the study: To find TCR variants linked to disease, the study profiled T cell receptor beta repertoires in ankylosing spondylitis patients and healthy donors. In total, the full study cohort was made up of nearly 110 healthy donors and approximately 24 ankylosing spondylitis patients. Peripheral blood was sampled, and synovial fluid was additionally collected from ankylosing spondylitis patients. The investigation overall reported the following: Some motif variants had previously been reported in the synovial fluid and blood of reactive arthritis patients, which suggests shared mechanisms of disease initiation. In peripheral blood, the disease-linked clones were found at relatively low frequencies and had a CD8+ phenotype. The disease-linked clones were reported to be significantly enriched in matched synovial fluid samples from ankylosing spondylitis patients. Blood from ankylosing spondylitis patients appeared to be characterized by a TCR beta motif composed of under ten highly homologous amino acid variants.

The CDR3 runs 13 amino acids, cysteine and phenylalanine included. The kept DNA is CDR3 alone, 39 bases in frame from the first base. V is shortened by 6 bases, J by 4 bases, and the region joining them spans 12 bases. The sequence is built from TRBV12-3 or TRBV12-4 and TRBJ1-1; TRBD1 could be the D gene, as 5 bases match. Sequences were obtained from blood. The TCR comes from a male donor with ankylosing spondylitis or in good health (not recorded which). The CDR3 is CASRLGDRTEAFF. The DNA sequence reads TGTGCCAGCAGACTAGGGGATCGCACTGAAGCTTTCTTT.